This T cell receptor beta chain was documented in a study of T cells in Graves' hyperthyroidism and ophthalmopathy. TCR beta CDR3 regions were amplified from RNA transcripts. RT-PCR in the first round (using the HTBI primer set) targeted the TCR CDR3. One entry per CDR3 protein results from TCRdb running MiXCR on the multiplex PCR reads. This table has more than 300,000 distinct CDR3 sequences, about 18% appearing once. Diagnosis relied on clinical symptoms, serum thyroxine and TRAb, thyroid ultrasound and orbital computed tomography. The PBMCs had their origin in more than 9.5 ml of fresh peripheral blood. This clonotype was detected many times. The sequenced sample consisted of blood. The TCR sequence derives from a man aged 18-30 years with Graves' ophthalmopathy.

The CDR3 sequence is CASSVEGQGYYGYTF. CDR3 nucleotide sequence: TGTGCCAGCAGCGTTGAGGGACAGGGGTACTATGGCTACACCTTC. This rearrangement joins TRBV9 to TRBJ1-2; 10 positions agree with TRBD1. There are 15 residues in the CDR3. Germline values: CDR1 SGDLS, CDR2 YYNGEE. After removal of 2 bases from V and 3 bases from J, the junction contained 4 bases not matched to a gene.